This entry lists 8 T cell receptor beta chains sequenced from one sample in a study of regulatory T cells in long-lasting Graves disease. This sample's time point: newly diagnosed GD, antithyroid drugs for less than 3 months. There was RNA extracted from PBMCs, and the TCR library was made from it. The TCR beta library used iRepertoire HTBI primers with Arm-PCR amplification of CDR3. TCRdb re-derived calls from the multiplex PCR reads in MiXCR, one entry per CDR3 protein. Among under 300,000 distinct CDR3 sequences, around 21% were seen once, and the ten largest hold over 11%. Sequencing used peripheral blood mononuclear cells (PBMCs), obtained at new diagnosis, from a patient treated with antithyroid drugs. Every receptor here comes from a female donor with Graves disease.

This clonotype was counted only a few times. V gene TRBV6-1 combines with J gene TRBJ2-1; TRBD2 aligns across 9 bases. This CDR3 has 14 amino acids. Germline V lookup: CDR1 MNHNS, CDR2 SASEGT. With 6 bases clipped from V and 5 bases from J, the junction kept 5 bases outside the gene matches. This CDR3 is CASRGSGGHNEQFF. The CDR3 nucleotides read TGTGCCAGCAGAGGAAGCGGGGGGCACAATGAGCAGTTCTTC.

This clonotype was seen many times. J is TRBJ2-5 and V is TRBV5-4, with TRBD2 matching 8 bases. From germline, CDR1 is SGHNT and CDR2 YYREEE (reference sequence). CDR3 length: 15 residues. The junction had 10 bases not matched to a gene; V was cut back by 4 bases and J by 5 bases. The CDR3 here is CASSPSTGGGETQYF. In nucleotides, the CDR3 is TGTGCCAGCAGCCCAAGCACGGGAGGGGGGGAGACCCAGTACTTC. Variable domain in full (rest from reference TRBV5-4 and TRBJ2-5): ETGVTQSPTHLIKTRGQQVTLRCSSQSGHNTVSWYQQALGQGPQFIFQYYREEENGRGNFPPRFSGLQFPNYSSELNVNALELDDSALYLCASSPSTGGGETQYFGPGTRLLVL.

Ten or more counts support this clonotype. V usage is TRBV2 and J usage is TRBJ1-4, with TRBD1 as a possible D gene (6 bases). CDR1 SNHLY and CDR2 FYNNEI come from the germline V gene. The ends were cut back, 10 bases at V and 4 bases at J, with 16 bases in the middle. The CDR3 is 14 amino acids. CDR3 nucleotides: TGTGCCACGCAACAGGGCCGGGGTAATGAAAAACTGTTTTTT. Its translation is CATQQGRGNEKLFF.

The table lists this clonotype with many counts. The CDR3: CASSLGGRISDEQYF. The CDR3 nucleotides are TGTGCCAGCAGCTTAGGTGGGCGGATCTCTGACGAGCAGTACTTC. The V call is TRBV11-1, the J call TRBJ2-7; D uncertain. Looked up from germline, CDR1 is SGHAT and CDR2 is FQDESV (reference sequence). The CDR3 length is 15 residues. V was shortened by 1 base and J by 5 bases, with 15 bases between the two germline ends.

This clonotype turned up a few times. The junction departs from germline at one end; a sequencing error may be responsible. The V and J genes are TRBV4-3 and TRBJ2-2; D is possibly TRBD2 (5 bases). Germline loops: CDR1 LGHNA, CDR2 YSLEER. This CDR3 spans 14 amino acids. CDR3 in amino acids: CTSSQDSGAGELFF. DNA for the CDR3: TGCACCAGCAGCCAAGATTCCGGGGCCGGGGAGCTGTTTTTT.

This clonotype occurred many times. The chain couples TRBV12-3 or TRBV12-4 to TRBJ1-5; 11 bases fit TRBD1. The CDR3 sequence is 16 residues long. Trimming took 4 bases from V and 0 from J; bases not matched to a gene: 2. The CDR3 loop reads CASSYGQGASNQPQHF. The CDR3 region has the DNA TGTGCCAGCAGTTACGGACAGGGGGCTAGCAATCAGCCCCAGCATTTT.

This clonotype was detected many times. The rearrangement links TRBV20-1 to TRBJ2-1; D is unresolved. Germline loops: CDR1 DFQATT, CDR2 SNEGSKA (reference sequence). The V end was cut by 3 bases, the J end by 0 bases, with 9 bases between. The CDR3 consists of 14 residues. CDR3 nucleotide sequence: TGCAGTGCTAGCGGCCGGAACTCCTACAATGAGCAGTTCTTC. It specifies CSASGRNSYNEQFF.

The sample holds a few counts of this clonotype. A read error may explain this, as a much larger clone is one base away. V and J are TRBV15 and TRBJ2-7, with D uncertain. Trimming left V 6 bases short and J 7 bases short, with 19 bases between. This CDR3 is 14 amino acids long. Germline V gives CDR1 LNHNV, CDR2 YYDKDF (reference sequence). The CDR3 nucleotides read TGTGCCACCAGTCTGAATACCCCTTTGAGGGAGCAGTACTTC. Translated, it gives CATSLNTPLREQYF.